This entry describes one T cell receptor beta chain. This specimen comes from a study of blood T cell repertoires in COVID-19. Background on the study: Samples came from the United States, Italy and Spain, spanning acute and convalescent COVID-19. The cDNA or gDNA used as material had been derived from T cells, B-cell-depleted T cells, or PBMCs.

In the authors' methods: Amplification of reference gene primers provided the estimated nucleated cell counts. Some clones are missing from TCRdb's copy, which holds only in-frame ones; the method was immunoSEQ multiplex PCR. Clone size and V and J calls were adopted from that table, with D and trimming inferred from the DNA. The sample gives some 300,000 clones, about 87% of which show up once; around 1.2% is in the top ten. The CDR3 has 17 residues. CDR1 is SGHAT and CDR2 is FQNNGV in the germline V gene. V lost 0 bases to trimming and J lost 4 bases; unmatched junction nucleotides: 4. The sample comprised peripheral blood. This sequence joins TRBV11-2 and TRBJ2-2; 11 positions agree with TRBD1. The clonotype originates from a man between 70 and 80 years old with acute or convalescent COVID-19. The CDR3: CASSLERTGGTTGELFF. The CDR3 DNA follows: TGTGCCAGCAGCTTAGAGAGGACAGGGGGCACCACCGGGGAGCTGTTTTTT.